These T cell receptor beta chains were read from a single sample in a study of cytomegalovirus exposure and HLA in healthy donors. The repertoire was sequenced with immunoSEQ multiplex PCR; TCRdb's copy has only in-frame clones and lacks some. The sample records about 200,000 clones, around four fifths being singletons. Sequencing used PBMCs. These receptors all come from a woman aged 40 to 50 in good health and CMV-seronegative. The CDR3 runs from the conserved cysteine through the conserved F or W. A D gene is named only where the DNA matches it firmly. The size of a clone is reported for some rows only, either as once, few or many, or as a class for expanded clones.

v_gene: TRBV5-1; d_gene: TRBD2; j_gene: TRBJ2-3; abundance: NA; CDR3aa: CASSSGLATDTQYF; CDR3nt: TGCGCCAGCAGCTCCGGACTAGCGACAGATACGCAGTATTTT
v_gene: TRBV29-1; d_gene: NA; j_gene: TRBJ2-2; abundance: NA; CDR3aa: CSVGQRTGELFF; CDR3nt: TGCAGCGTTGGTCAGCGGACCGGGGAGCTGTTTTTT
v_gene: TRBV6-1; d_gene: NA; j_gene: TRBJ2-5; abundance: NA; CDR3aa: CASSDRDNVKTQYF; CDR3nt: TGTGCCAGCAGTGACCGGGACAACGTAAAGACCCAGTACTTC
v_gene: TRBV6-1; d_gene: NA; j_gene: TRBJ1-2; abundance: NA; CDR3aa: CASSDRNRANYGYTF; CDR3nt: TGTGCCAGCAGTGACAGGAACCGAGCTAACTATGGCTACACCTTC
v_gene: TRBV9; d_gene: NA; j_gene: TRBJ1-6; abundance: NA; CDR3aa: CASSVESGSYNSPLHF; CDR3nt: TGTGCCAGCAGCGTAGAAAGCGGGTCCTATAATTCACCCCTCCACTTT
v_gene: TRBV19; d_gene: TRBD1; j_gene: TRBJ1-5; abundance: NA; CDR3aa: CASRTQGARGQPQHF; CDR3nt: TGTGCCAGTAGAACACAGGGGGCGAGAGGACAGCCCCAGCATTTT
v_gene: TRBV5-6; d_gene: NA; j_gene: TRBJ1-2; abundance: NA; CDR3aa: CASSLNSLYGYTF; CDR3nt: TGTGCCAGCAGCTTGAACAGCCTCTATGGCTACACCTTC
v_gene: TRBV11-2; d_gene: NA; j_gene: TRBJ2-7; abundance: NA; CDR3aa: CASSPGLRDNSYEQYF; CDR3nt: TGTGCCAGCAGCCCCGGACTCCGGGACAACTCCTACGAGCAGTACTTC
v_gene: TRBV6-5; d_gene: TRBD1; j_gene: TRBJ2-7; abundance: NA; CDR3aa: CASSYTGVYEQYF; CDR3nt: TGTGCCAGCAGTTACACAGGGGTTTACGAGCAGTACTTC
v_gene: TRBV2; d_gene: TRBD1; j_gene: TRBJ1-4; abundance: NA; CDR3aa: CASRTGTNEKLFF; CDR3nt: TGTGCCAGCAGGACAGGGACTAATGAAAAACTGTTTTTT
v_gene: TRBV11-3; d_gene: TRBD1; j_gene: TRBJ2-7; abundance: NA; CDR3aa: CASSPRGQGANEQYF; CDR3nt: TGTGCCAGCAGCCCAAGAGGGCAGGGGGCGAACGAGCAGTACTTC
v_gene: TRBV6-5; d_gene: NA; j_gene: TRBJ2-1; abundance: NA; CDR3aa: CASSSGGVYNEQFF; CDR3nt: TGTGCCAGCTCGTCCGGCGGGGTCTACAATGAGCAGTTCTTC
v_gene: TRBV7-8; d_gene: NA; j_gene: TRBJ1-1; abundance: NA; CDR3aa: CASSFQGNTEAFF; CDR3nt: TGTGCCAGCAGCTTCCAGGGGAACACTGAAGCTTTCTTT
v_gene: TRBV7-8; d_gene: NA; j_gene: TRBJ1-5; abundance: NA; CDR3aa: CASSLVLTGHQPQHF; CDR3nt: TGTGCCAGCAGCTTAGTGTTAACAGGGCATCAGCCCCAGCATTTT
v_gene: TRBV2; d_gene: NA; j_gene: TRBJ1-5; abundance: NA; CDR3aa: CASSEVYRVDQPQHF; CDR3nt: TGTGCCAGCAGTGAAGTTTACAGGGTTGATCAGCCCCAGCATTTT
v_gene: TRBV12-5; d_gene: NA; j_gene: TRBJ1-2; abundance: NA; CDR3aa: CANRGDGYTF; CDR3nt: TGTGCTAACCGGGGTGATGGCTACACCTTC
v_gene: TRBV6-6; d_gene: TRBD2; j_gene: TRBJ2-1; abundance: NA; CDR3aa: CASSFTSGSVNEQFF; CDR3nt: TGTGCCAGCAGTTTTACTAGCGGGAGTGTTAATGAGCAGTTCTTC
v_gene: TRBV6-1; d_gene: NA; j_gene: TRBJ2-5; abundance: once; CDR3aa: CASTYGGSETQYF; CDR3nt: TGTGCCAGCACCTATGGGGGGAGCGAGACCCAGTACTTC
v_gene: TRBV4-1; d_gene: TRBD1; j_gene: TRBJ2-7; abundance: NA; CDR3aa: CASSQDPYRGPEQYF; CDR3nt: TGCGCCAGCAGCCAAGACCCGTACAGGGGGCCCGAGCAGTACTTC
v_gene: TRBV18; d_gene: NA; j_gene: TRBJ1-2; abundance: NA; CDR3aa: CASSPPGGGHGYTF; CDR3nt: TGTGCCAGCTCACCACCGGGAGGGGGACATGGCTACACCTTC
v_gene: TRBV9; d_gene: NA; j_gene: TRBJ1-5; abundance: NA; CDR3aa: CASSVDRDQPQHF; CDR3nt: TGTGCCAGCAGCGTAGACAGGGATCAGCCCCAGCATTTT
v_gene: TRBV6-6; d_gene: NA; j_gene: TRBJ1-1; abundance: NA; CDR3aa: CASSNGQRNTEAFF; CDR3nt: TGTGCCAGCAGTAACGGACAGCGGAACACTGAAGCTTTCTTT
v_gene: TRBV4-2; d_gene: TRBD2; j_gene: TRBJ2-1; abundance: NA; CDR3aa: CASSQEAPSGSFYNEQFF; CDR3nt: TGTGCCAGCAGCCAAGAAGCACCTAGCGGGAGCTTTTACAATGAGCAGTTCTTC
v_gene: TRBV28; d_gene: TRBD1; j_gene: TRBJ1-4; abundance: NA; CDR3aa: CAARDRGSEKLFF; CDR3nt: TGTGCCGCACGGGACAGGGGGTCTGAAAAACTGTTTTTT
v_gene: TRBV9; d_gene: NA; j_gene: TRBJ2-1; abundance: NA; CDR3aa: CASSVGRGMGTYNEQFF; CDR3nt: TGTGCCAGCAGCGTAGGTCGAGGGATGGGGACCTACAATGAGCAGTTCTTC
v_gene: TRBV27; d_gene: NA; j_gene: TRBJ2-5; abundance: NA; CDR3aa: CASSASMGEETQYF; CDR3nt: TGTGCCAGCAGTGCTTCTATGGGAGAAGAGACCCAGTACTTC
v_gene: TRBV5-1; d_gene: NA; j_gene: TRBJ1-2; abundance: NA; CDR3aa: CASSLATQGRDGYTF; CDR3nt: TGCGCCAGCAGCTTGGCTACGCAAGGGAGAGATGGCTACACCTTC
v_gene: TRBV5-8; d_gene: NA; j_gene: TRBJ2-3; abundance: NA; CDR3aa: CASSLRGTPTDTQYF; CDR3nt: TGTGCCAGCAGCTTGAGGGGGACACCTACAGATACGCAGTATTTT
v_gene: TRBV2; d_gene: NA; j_gene: TRBJ2-3; abundance: NA; CDR3aa: CASRTGMGDTQYF; CDR3nt: TGTGCCAGCAGAACAGGGATGGGAGATACGCAGTATTTT
v_gene: TRBV5-4; d_gene: NA; j_gene: TRBJ2-7; abundance: NA; CDR3aa: CASSLSTRGDYEQYF; CDR3nt: TGTGCCAGCAGCTTGAGTACCAGGGGTGACTACGAGCAGTACTTC
v_gene: TRBV2; d_gene: TRBD2; j_gene: TRBJ2-3; abundance: once; CDR3aa: CASGGSATDTQYF; CDR3nt: TGTGCCAGCGGCGGGAGTGCCACAGATACGCAGTATTTT
v_gene: TRBV27; d_gene: TRBD1; j_gene: TRBJ2-7; abundance: NA; CDR3aa: CASSLSLGDRGYEQYF; CDR3nt: TGTGCCAGCAGTTTATCTCTTGGGGACAGGGGATACGAGCAGTACTTC
v_gene: TRBV19; d_gene: NA; j_gene: TRBJ2-3; abundance: NA; CDR3aa: CASSIGNSPLVDTQYF; CDR3nt: TGTGCCAGTAGTATAGGGAACTCGCCTCTAGTGGATACGCAGTATTTT
v_gene: TRBV6-5; d_gene: TRBD1; j_gene: TRBJ2-5; abundance: NA; CDR3aa: CASSRDRGETQYF; CDR3nt: TGTGCCAGCAGTAGGGACAGAGGAGAGACCCAGTACTTC
v_gene: TRBV19; d_gene: NA; j_gene: TRBJ1-1; abundance: few; CDR3aa: CASIDRRNGGTEAFF; CDR3nt: TGTGCCAGTATAGATAGACGAAACGGGGGCACTGAAGCTTTCTTT
v_gene: TRBV9; d_gene: NA; j_gene: TRBJ1-2; abundance: NA; CDR3aa: CASSVYGGMSGYTF; CDR3nt: TGTGCCAGCAGCGTTTACGGAGGGATGAGTGGCTACACCTTC